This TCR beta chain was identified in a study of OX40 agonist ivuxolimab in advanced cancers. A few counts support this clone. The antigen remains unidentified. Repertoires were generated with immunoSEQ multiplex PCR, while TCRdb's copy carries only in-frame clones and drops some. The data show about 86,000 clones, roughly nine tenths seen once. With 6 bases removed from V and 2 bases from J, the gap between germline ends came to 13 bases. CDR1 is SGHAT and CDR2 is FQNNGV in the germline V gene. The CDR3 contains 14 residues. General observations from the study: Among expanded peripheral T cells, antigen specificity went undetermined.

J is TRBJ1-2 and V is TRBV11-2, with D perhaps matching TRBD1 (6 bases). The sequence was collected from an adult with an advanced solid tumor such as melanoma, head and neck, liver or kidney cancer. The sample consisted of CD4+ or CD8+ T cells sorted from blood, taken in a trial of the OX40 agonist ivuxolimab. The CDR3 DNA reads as TGTGCCAGCAGGGCGCTAGGGGGGAACTATGGCTACACCTTC. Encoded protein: CASRALGGNYGYTF.